This TCR beta chain was sequenced during a study of T cell repertoires in cytomegalovirus infection. Via MiXCR, TCRdb re-called the reads, giving one row per CDR3 protein. This table holds around 770,000 distinct CDR3 sequences, about 29% found once. The CDR3 contains 17 residues. Germline CDR1 reads MNHEY; CDR2 reads SMNVEV (reference sequence). Trimming removed 5 bases at V and 1 base at J, with 21 bases between. As concerns this clonotype: The antigen is not known.

The study's findings and limits: Dominating the ex vivo response were HLA-C-restricted CMV-specific TCR beta clonotypes.

The clonotype originates from a human donor in good health (CMV status not recorded). Some clones in this sample may be carry-over from other donors' samples. This specimen consisted of cultured CD8+ T cells from PBMCs, obtained from culture after CMV antigen stimulation. This sequence joins TRBV27 and TRBJ2-7; D may be TRBD1 (6 bases). The CDR3 nucleotides are TGTGCCAGCAGTCCGACCCTCCCACAGGGACCTTCCTACGAGCAGTACTTC. Translated: CASSPTLPQGPSYEQYF.